This T cell receptor beta chain was observed in a study of T cells after yellow fever vaccination. General observations from the study: Repertoires obtained by FACS sorting could include abundant clonotypes that entered as contaminants from the bulk population. After the booster, over 95% of CD4 and about nine tenths of CD8 primary-response clones were re-detected. Though weaker, the secondary response peaked faster, on day 5 versus 15.

This clonotype was seen only a few times. The antigen remains unidentified. It was through 5'RACE template switching that TCR cDNA was made, with a universal primer site and UMIs added. TCRdb re-analysed the 5' RACE reads in MiXCR, keeping a single row per CDR3 protein. Of roughly 110,000 distinct CDR3 sequences listed, 7.5% to 9.5% were seen once; the top ten hold roughly 25%. The germline V and J ends were trimmed by 3 bases and 2 bases, with 10 bases remaining between them. CDR3 length: 15 residues. This TCR came from a man aged 30-40 years who received the YFV17D yellow fever vaccine. The chain has TRBV12-3 or TRBV12-4 and TRBJ2-2; D is uncertain. The sample in question was CD8+ T cells sorted from PBMCs, obtained 45 days after the yellow fever booster vaccination. The DNA for the CDR3 is TGTGCCAGCAGTTTTATATTGGGCAACACCGGGGAGCTGTTTTTT. This codes for CASSFILGNTGELFF.